Listed here are 14 T cell receptor beta chains from one sample, sequenced in a study of cytomegalovirus exposure and HLA in healthy donors. PCR employed 60 Vbeta and 13 Jbeta primers. Clones were sequenced by immunoSEQ multiplex PCR, and TCRdb holds only the in-frame ones, with some missing. Among around 62,000 clones listed, around 78% were seen once. The specimen was PBMCs. These receptors originate from a man aged 40-49 years in good health and CMV-seronegative.

The rearrangement joins TRBV28 to TRBJ2-7, with no clear D. The CDR3 is 11 amino acids. V dropped 7 bases and J dropped 3 bases, with 7 bases sitting between them. The germline CDR1 and CDR2 sequences are MDHEN and SYDVKM. The CDR3 loop is CASKANYEQYF. DNA for the CDR3: TGTGCCAGCAAAGCTAACTACGAGCAGTACTTC.

This rearrangement joins TRBV29-1 to TRBJ2-7, with 9 bases matching TRBD1. V lost 7 bases to trimming and J lost 0 bases; unmatched junction nucleotides: 7. Looked up from germline, CDR1 is SQVTM and CDR2 is ANQGSEA. CDR3 length: 14 residues. CDR3: CSGLTGGISYEQYF. As DNA, the CDR3 is TGCAGCGGGCTGACAGGGGGTATCTCCTACGAGCAGTACTTC.

The V call is TRBV7-9, the J call TRBJ2-3, with D uncertain. Trimming cost V 0 bases and J 0 bases, with 7 bases left between them. This CDR3 is built from 15 residues. Germline loops: CDR1 SEHNR, CDR2 FQNEAQ (reference sequence). The CDR3 here is CASSLASPSTDTQYF. CDR3 sequence (DNA): TGTGCCAGCAGCTTAGCCTCCCCTAGCACAGATACGCAGTATTTT.

This chain connects TRBV4-2 to TRBJ2-3; 9 bases are a match to TRBD2. This CDR3 spans 17 amino acids. With V trimmed by 1 base and J by 3 bases, 8 bases remained unmatched. The germline V gene has CDR1 LGHNA and CDR2 YNFKEQ. CDR3 in DNA: TGTGCCAGCAGCCAAGTGGGGACTAGCATTGGGACAGATACGCAGTATTTT. Protein sequence: CASSQVGTSIGTDTQYF.

Here the CDR3 reads CASSRRGGLNTEAFF. The CDR3 nucleotides read TGTGCCAGCAGCCGGAGGGGGGGGTTGAACACTGAAGCTTTCTTT. This chain joins TRBV5-4 and TRBJ1-1; a possible D gene is TRBD1 (6 bases). CDR1 and CDR2 (germline): SGHNT, YYREEE (reference sequence). This CDR3 contains 15 residues. Trimming shortened V by 4 bases and J by 0 bases, and 13 bases separated the two germline ends.

The sample holds a few counts of this clone. This chain links TRBV6-1 with TRBJ2-7; D might be TRBD1 (6 bases). The germline V gene has CDR1 MNHNS and CDR2 SASEGT. The length of the CDR3 is 14 residues. Between the trimmed V and J ends, which lost 7 bases and 0 bases, there was a span of 13 bases. CDR3 DNA: TGTGCCAGCATTGGCCGGGACATCTCCTACGAGCAGTACTTC. Its translation: CASIGRDISYEQYF.

This rearrangement joins TRBV18 to TRBJ2-5; the D gene is possibly TRBD2 (6 bases). The DNA end favors TRBJ2-7, so the J call may be wrong. The CDR3 is 13 residues long. CDR1 is KGHSH, CDR2 LQKENI, per germline. The CDR3 loop is CASSKEGRYEQYF. DNA of the CDR3: TGTGCCAGCTCCAAGGAGGGGCGCTACGAGCAGTACTTC.

This chain uses TRBV19 with TRBJ2-1; D is possibly TRBD2 (6 bases). This CDR3 is built from 16 residues. Germline V gene data show CDR1 as LNHDA and CDR2 as SQIVND (reference sequence). Trimming cost V 2 bases and J 5 bases, with 16 bases left between them. This CDR3 reads CASSIMGGLINNEQFF. The CDR3 coding sequence is TGTGCCAGTAGTATAATGGGGGGTTTAATTAACAATGAGCAGTTCTTC.

A word on this clone: Germline is not matched at one junction end, which may reflect a read error. The chain links TRBV27 to TRBJ2-3; D unclear. The germline V gene encodes CDR1 MNHEY and CDR2 SMNVEV (reference sequence). The CDR3 length is 12 residues. CDR3: CASGLSADTQYF. CDR3 sequence (DNA): TGTGCCAGCGGTTTAAGCGCGGATACGCAGTATTTT.

The rearrangement joins TRBV12-2 to TRBJ2-5; the table's D gene call, TRBD2, was not cross checked with the DNA. TRBV12-2 is described as a pseudogene. The CDR3 runs 14 residues. The CDR3 spells CASRQLANGETQYF. The CDR3 nucleotides read TGTGCAAGTCGGCAACTAGCTAACGGAGAGACCCAGTACTTC.

This clone was seen a handful of times. This sequence joins TRBV5-4 and TRBJ1-1, with TRBD1 identical over 9 bases. There are 14 residues in the CDR3. V gave up 4 bases and J gave up 2 bases; unmatched junction bases: 3. Germline values: CDR1 SGHNT, CDR2 YYREEE (reference sequence). CDR3 region: CASSTGQGNTEAFF. The CDR3 coding sequence is TGTGCCAGCAGCACGGGACAGGGAAACACTGAAGCTTTCTTT.

This clone was observed a few times. This sequence joins TRBV6-6 and TRBJ1-5, with TRBD1 matching over 7 bases. Per germline, CDR1 MNHNY and CDR2 SVGAGI (reference sequence). Trimming at V came to 6 bases and at J to 3 bases, leaving 8 bases not matched to a gene. This CDR3 comprises 15 residues. The CDR3, as DNA: TGTGCCAGCAGCGCCTCCGGGACAGCCAATCAGCCCCAGCATTTT. Protein: CASSASGTANQPQHF.

The V and J genes are TRBV7-6 and TRBJ2-7; TRBD1 matches 9 bases. Germline CDR1 is SGHVS and CDR2 is FNYEAQ. V was clipped by 2 bases and J by 5 bases; unmatched bases: 10. The CDR3 consists of 16 residues. The CDR3, as DNA: TGTGCCAGCAGCTTAAAGCCCGTTGGGACAGGGAACGAGCAGTACTTC. This codes for CASSLKPVGTGNEQYF.

V usage is TRBV7-2 and J usage is TRBJ2-5; 7 nucleotides align to TRBD2. The CDR3 is 16 residues long. Germline CDR1 reads SGHTA; CDR2 reads FQGNSA. V gave up 0 bases and J gave up 4 bases; unmatched junction bases: 8. The DNA of the CDR3 is TGTGCCAGCAGCTTAGCGAGCGGGGTCAGGATAGAGACCCAGTACTTC. It translates to CASSLASGVRIETQYF.